This record looks at one T cell receptor beta chain sequence and its context. Germline trimming cut 2 bases from V and 4 bases from J; bases unmatched to any gene: 14. There are 17 residues in the CDR3. Germline CDR1 SGDLS, CDR2 YYNGEE. Patients in Seattle were enrolled during active infection, then followed longitudinally. The data were obtained in a study of blood T cell repertoires in COVID-19. Across the whole study: Sites across the United States, Italy and Spain contributed samples from acute and convalescent COVID-19. The cDNA or gDNA used as material had been derived from T cells, B-cell-depleted T cells, or PBMCs.

Source study methods: Nucleated cell number was recorded as an estimate derived from reference gene primer amplification. Sequencing was performed with immunoSEQ multiplex PCR; in TCRdb, only in-frame clones are kept and a portion is missing. The DNA was the basis for D and trimming; V, J and clone size are from that table. The sample includes about 170,000 clones, around 82% of them seen just once. Sequenced input: peripheral blood. The chain employs TRBV9 and TRBJ2-5; 7 positions agree with TRBD2. The source is a woman in her forties with COVID-19, enrolled during active disease. The CDR3 spells CASSVGEGVRFLETQYF. The CDR3 DNA is TGTGCCAGCAGCGTGGGGGAGGGAGTCCGTTTTCTAGAGACCCAGTACTTC.